This entry lists 27 T cell receptor beta chains sequenced from one sample in a study of blood T cell repertoires in COVID-19. Clones were read by immunoSEQ multiplex PCR, and TCRdb kept only the in-frame ones, dropping some. The sample lists 250,000 to 300,000 clones; approximately 93% were seen once. The sample comprised peripheral blood. These receptors were obtained from a woman in her thirties with COVID-19, enrolled during active disease.

In nucleotides, the CDR3 is TGTGCCAGCGGTGGGCCGAATCAGCCCCAGCATTTT. It translates to CASGGPNQPQHF. This chain uses TRBV27 with TRBJ1-5, with D unclear. The CDR3 spans 12 residues. The germline gives CDR1 MNHEY, CDR2 SMNVEV (reference sequence). V lost 8 bases to trimming and J lost 4 bases, with 9 bases between them.

V usage is TRBV2 and J usage is TRBJ2-1; D perhaps matches TRBD1 (6 bases). Germline CDR1 is SNHLY and CDR2 is FYNNEI. Trimming took 6 bases from V and 2 from J, leaving 14 bases between them. The CDR3 runs to 15 residues. The CDR3 loop reads CASRDRLQPYNEQFF. The CDR3 DNA follows: TGTGCCAGCAGGGACAGACTGCAACCCTACAATGAGCAGTTCTTC.

The chain couples TRBV11-2 to TRBJ1-3; weak D call: TRBD1 (6 bases). Deletions cut 1 base from V and 4 bases from J, with 8 bases between. The CDR3 length is 14 residues. Germline CDR1 and CDR2: SGHAT and FQNNGV. The CDR3, as DNA: TGTGCCAGCAGCTTAGCAGGGGTAGGAAACACCATATATTTT. It yields the protein CASSLAGVGNTIYF.

This clone showed up just once. The rearrangement joins TRBV10-2 to TRBJ2-1; tentative D call: TRBD2 (5 bases). The CDR3 contains 15 residues. V lost 6 bases to trimming and J lost 2 bases, with 14 bases between them. Germline V lookup: CDR1 WSHSY, CDR2 SAAADI. DNA for the CDR3: TGCGCCAGCAGGGGCCCTAGCAAGACCTACAATGAGCAGTTCTTC. It is translated as CASRGPSKTYNEQFF.

J is TRBJ1-5 and V is TRBV30, with TRBD1 matching 8 bases. Trimming removed 1 base from V and 0 bases from J; junction bases left unmatched: 8. The CDR3 length is 17 residues. Germline CDR1 and CDR2: GTSNPN and SVGIG (reference sequence). For the CDR3, the DNA is TGTGCCTGGAGTGCCGACAGGGGCCTCCGTAGCAATCAGCCCCAGCATTTT. Protein product: CAWSADRGLRSNQPQHF.

The V gene is TRBV19, the J gene TRBJ2-6, with TRBD1 as a possible D gene (6 bases). The CDR3 extends over 18 amino acids. CDR1 LNHDA and CDR2 SQIVND come from the germline V gene (reference sequence). Trimming removed 6 bases from V and 0 bases from J, with 18 bases in between. DNA for the CDR3: TGTGCCAGTAGGAATGACAGGCTTTATGGCTCTGGGGCCAACGTCCTGACTTTC. This translates into CASRNDRLYGSGANVLTF.

The rearrangement links TRBV24-1 to TRBJ2-5, with 13 bases that match TRBD2. CDR1 is KGHDR, CDR2 SFDVKD, per germline. J was trimmed by 3 bases and V by 4 bases; bases with no gene match: 1. The CDR3 runs to 15 residues. This chain's CDR3 is CATSEGTSGEETQYF. CDR3 in DNA: TGTGCCACCAGTGAGGGGACTAGCGGGGAAGAGACCCAGTACTTC.

The chain joins TRBV30 to TRBJ1-4, with D perhaps TRBD1 (5 bases). Per germline, CDR1 GTSNPN and CDR2 SVGIG (reference sequence). This CDR3 spans 15 amino acids. With 0 bases removed from V and 6 bases from J, the gap between germline ends came to 14 bases. The CDR3 sequence is CAWSVGQGLYEKLFF. CDR3 sequence (DNA): TGTGCCTGGAGTGTTGGGCAGGGACTGTATGAAAAACTGTTTTTT.

The gene calls are TRBV5-1 and TRBJ2-1, with D perhaps matching TRBD2 (6 bases). The V end lost 0 bases, the J end lost 9 bases, and 22 bases lay between the germline ends. This CDR3 region has 17 residues. Germline V lookup: CDR1 SGHRS, CDR2 YFSETQ. Here the CDR3 DNA reads TGCGCCAGCAGCTTGGAGCGATGGGTCTCTAGCGTCGTTGAGCAGTTCTTC. It is translated as CASSLERWVSSVVEQFF.

J is TRBJ2-7 and V is TRBV18; D is possibly TRBD2 (5 bases). The CDR3 contains 13 residues. Germline values: CDR1 KGHSH, CDR2 LQKENI. With 0 bases removed from V and 4 bases from J, the gap between germline ends came to 7 bases. CDR3 protein: CASSPPGEYEQYF. CDR3 nucleotide sequence: TGTGCCAGCTCACCACCCGGGGAATACGAGCAGTACTTC.

The rearrangement joins TRBV27 to TRBJ2-1; 8 nucleotides line up with TRBD2. The junction had 6 bases not matched to a gene; V was cut back by 4 bases and J by 4 bases. There are 15 residues in the CDR3. Germline V gene data show CDR1 as MNHEY and CDR2 as SMNVEV (reference sequence). CDR3 residues: CASSSSGSAYNEQFF. For the CDR3, the DNA is TGTGCCAGCAGTTCGAGCGGGAGCGCTTACAATGAGCAGTTCTTC.

This rearrangement joins TRBV29-1 to TRBJ1-1; 8 nucleotides line up with TRBD1. V gave up 1 base and J gave up 5 bases; unmatched junction bases: 3. The germline V gene encodes CDR1 SQVTM and CDR2 ANQGSEA. This CDR3 is built from 13 residues. DNA for the CDR3: TGCAGCGTTGAAGGACGACAGGGGACTGAAGCTTTCTTT. It codes for CSVEGRQGTEAFF.

V usage is TRBV28 and J usage is TRBJ2-3; 7 nucleotides match TRBD2. The CDR3 runs to 14 residues. V lost 6 bases, J lost 4 bases, and 7 bases stayed unmatched. Per the germline V gene, CDR1 is MDHEN and CDR2 is SYDVKM. CDR3 coding DNA: TGTGCCAGCAGGAGAGCGGGAATCTCAGATACGCAGTATTTT. It specifies CASRRAGISDTQYF.

In this sample, this clone turned up once. CDR3 in amino acids: CASSVGSTIYNEQFF. The CDR3 nucleotides are TGTGCCAGCAGCGTCGGGAGCACCATCTACAATGAGCAGTTCTTC. The V gene is TRBV9, the J gene TRBJ2-1; D is perhaps TRBD2 (6 bases). This CDR3 contains 15 residues. Per the germline V gene, CDR1 is SGDLS and CDR2 is YYNGEE. Trimming removed 2 bases from V and 3 bases from J, with 12 bases in between.

The rearrangement joins TRBV24-1 to TRBJ1-1, with D maybe TRBD1 (6 bases). Germline CDR1 reads KGHDR; CDR2 reads SFDVKD. This CDR3 is built from 12 residues. V dropped 4 bases and J dropped 7 bases, with 9 bases sitting between them. The CDR3 sequence is CATSERQVEAFF. Written as DNA, the CDR3 is TGTGCCACCAGTGAGAGACAGGTTGAAGCTTTCTTT.

This rearrangement joins TRBV7-2 to TRBJ1-1, with TRBD1 identical over 10 bases. The CDR3 is 17 residues long. The J segment lost 4 bases and the V segment lost 5 bases, leaving 13 bases of the junction unmatched. The germline gives CDR1 SGHTA, CDR2 FQGNSA. The CDR3 spells CASSLSSWTGGRTEAFF. CDR3 bases: TGTGCCAGCAGCCTCTCGTCGTGGACAGGGGGGCGCACTGAAGCTTTCTTT.

This sequence joins TRBV27 and TRBJ1-1; a weak D match, TRBD1 (6 bases). V lost 5 bases and J 0 bases, leaving 16 bases between the germline ends. There are 16 residues in the CDR3. The germline CDR1 and CDR2 sequences are MNHEY and SMNVEV (reference sequence). CDR3 residues: CASSTTGHELNTEAFF. CDR3 bases: TGTGCCAGCAGTACGACAGGACACGAGTTGAACACTGAAGCTTTCTTT.

The CDR3 bases are TGTGCCAGCAGTCGACAGGGGGCTAGGACCGGGGAGCTGTTTTTT. Protein product: CASSRQGARTGELFF. The V call is TRBV28, the J call TRBJ2-2, with 10 nucleotides matching TRBD1. This CDR3 spans 15 amino acids. The germline V gene has CDR1 MDHEN and CDR2 SYDVKM. The V gene end was trimmed by 5 bases and the J gene end by 5 bases; junction bases not matched to a gene: 5.

Only one count was recorded for this clone. The chain links TRBV5-6 to TRBJ2-5; 10 nucleotides match TRBD2. With V trimmed by 4 bases and J by 3 bases, 12 bases remained unmatched. Looked up from germline, CDR1 is SGHDT and CDR2 is YYEEEE. This CDR3 spans 17 amino acids. CDR3 DNA sequence: TGTGCCAGCAGCCTACGGACTAGCGGTTTATACGAAGAGACCCAGTACTTC. Protein product: CASSLRTSGLYEETQYF.

V and J are TRBV7-8 and TRBJ1-5; possibly TRBD1 for D (5 bases). The CDR3 extends over 16 amino acids. V lost 5 bases, J lost 1 base, and 15 bases lay in between. The germline V gene encodes CDR1 SGHVS and CDR2 FQNEAQ. The CDR3 DNA reads TGTGCCAGCAGCCGCGACATTTGGACAAGCAATCAGCCCCAGCATTTT. Amino acids: CASSRDIWTSNQPQHF.

The V call is TRBV2, the J call TRBJ2-1; 8 bases agree with TRBD2. V dropped 2 bases and J dropped 6; count of bases not matched to a gene: 6. CDR3 length equals 15 residues. Germline V gene lookup returns CDR1 SNHLY and CDR2 FYNNEI. CDR3 nucleotides: TGTGCCAGCAGTGAAAATAGCGGGGAACCCAATGAGCAGTTCTTC. Translating it yields CASSENSGEPNEQFF.

The chain joins TRBV10-3 to TRBJ2-7; possible D gene TRBD1, 6 bases. The CDR3 loop spans 16 amino acids. Germline V gene lookup returns CDR1 ENHRY and CDR2 SYGVKD. Trimming pared 0 bases from V and 5 bases from J, leaving 17 bases between. CDR3 loop: CAISESNVGRGHEQYF. The CDR3, as DNA: TGTGCCATCAGTGAGTCGAATGTCGGCAGGGGCCACGAGCAGTACTTC.

The rearrangement joins TRBV29-1 to TRBJ2-2; 8 positions match TRBD1. The trim removed 7 bases at V and 0 bases at J, leaving 4 bases unmatched. The CDR3 covers 14 residues. Per the germline V gene, CDR1 is SQVTM and CDR2 is ANQGSEA. This CDR3 is CSAGQGANTGELFF. The CDR3 coding sequence is TGCAGCGCCGGACAGGGAGCGAACACCGGGGAGCTGTTTTTT.

The V gene is TRBV19, the J gene TRBJ1-2; 7 bases are shared with TRBD1. Germline V lookup: CDR1 LNHDA, CDR2 SQIVND (reference sequence). J gave up 4 bases and V 10 bases, and 12 bases lay outside the gene matches. CDR3 length equals 14 residues. CDR3 nucleotide sequence: TGTGCCACAAGTTTGACAGGGTTAGGCTATGGCTACACCTTC. Its protein product is CATSLTGLGYGYTF.

The V gene is TRBV19, the J gene TRBJ1-4; D might be TRBD1 (6 bases). The CDR3 covers 13 residues. Germline assignment: CDR1 LNHDA and CDR2 SQIVND (reference sequence). Trimming shortened V by 6 bases and J by 8 bases, and 13 bases separated the two germline ends. This CDR3 reads CASRTGVGEKLFF. For the CDR3, the DNA is TGTGCCAGTAGGACAGGAGTCGGGGAAAAACTGTTTTTT. The entire variable domain, with the rest obtained from reference TRBV19 and TRBJ1-4, is as follows: DGGITQSPKYLFRKEGQNVTLSCEQNLNHDAMYWYRQDPGQGLRLIYYSQIVNDFQKGDIAEGYSVSREKKESFPLTVTSAQKNPTAFYLCASRTGVGEKLFFGSGTQLSVL.

J is TRBJ1-2 and V is TRBV7-2, with TRBD1 identical over 7 bases. The CDR3 length is 16 residues. The V segment lost 1 base and the J segment 2 bases; nucleotides outside the gene matches: 7. CDR1 is SGHTA and CDR2 is FQGNSA in the germline V gene. The CDR3 region is CASSLDRGSSNYGYTF. The CDR3, as DNA: TGTGCCAGCAGCTTAGACAGGGGCTCTTCGAACTATGGCTACACCTTC.

The rearrangement links TRBV12-3 or TRBV12-4 to TRBJ1-5; 9 nucleotides align to TRBD1. The CDR3 is 13 residues long. Trimming at V came to 6 bases and at J to 9 bases, leaving 6 bases not matched to a gene. The CDR3 DNA sequence: TGTGCCAGCAGCCAGGACAGGGGTAGGCCCCAGCATTTT. Amino acid sequence: CASSQDRGRPQHF.